This passage covers 25 T cell receptor beta chains from one sample sequenced in a study of blood T cell repertoires in COVID-19. Libraries were prepared by immunoSEQ multiplex PCR; TCRdb keeps only in-frame clonotypes and omits some of them. The data hold 66,000 or so clones, with around four fifths observed a single time. The sequenced material came from peripheral blood. The receptor source for this set is a human donor in a cohort sampled during active COVID-19.

V is TRBV20-1 and J is TRBJ2-7; tentatively, D is TRBD2 (6 bases). The germline CDR1 and CDR2 sequences are DFQATT and SNEGSKA (reference sequence). Trimming pared 3 bases from V and 3 bases from J, leaving 24 bases between. CDR3 length: 17 residues. This CDR3 is CSASRASGGSFNYEQYF. The CDR3 DNA reads TGCAGTGCTAGTCGGGCCAGCGGAGGGTCCTTTAACTACGAGCAGTACTTC.

The chain combines TRBV11-2 with TRBJ1-1; a weak D match, TRBD1 (5 bases). CDR1 SGHAT and CDR2 FQNNGV come from the germline V gene. The CDR3 is made up of 16 amino acids. Trimming took off 5 bases at V and 0 bases at J, with 16 bases between the two ends. CDR3 coding DNA: TGTGCCAGCAGCGCTACGGGGGTTCAATTGAACACTGAAGCTTTCTTT. Amino acid sequence: CASSATGVQLNTEAFF.

V is TRBV7-9 and J is TRBJ1-4; tentatively, D is TRBD1 (5 bases). Germline V gene lookup returns CDR1 SEHNR and CDR2 FQNEAQ (reference sequence). V was shortened by 8 bases and J by 7 bases, with 17 bases between the two germline ends. This CDR3 has 14 residues. The CDR3 region is CASSPPGGPEKLFF. For the CDR3, the DNA is TGTGCCAGCTCCCCCCCGGGGGGACCTGAAAAACTGTTTTTT.

The sample holds one count of this clone. The rearrangement uses TRBV5-6 and TRBJ2-5; 9 bases line up with TRBD1. The junction had 8 bases not matched to a gene; V was cut back by 3 bases and J by 2 bases. From germline, CDR1 is SGHDT and CDR2 YYEEEE. The CDR3 contains 16 residues. DNA of the CDR3: TGTGCCAGCAGCTCAATCCGGGACAGGGTACAAGAGACCCAGTACTTC. Its protein is CASSSIRDRVQETQYF. Drawing the rest from reference TRBV5-6 and TRBJ2-5, the complete variable domain is DAGVTQSPTHLIKTRGQQVTLRCSPKSGHDTVSWYQQALGQGPQFIFQYYEEEERQRGNFPDRFSGHQFPNYSSELNVNALLLGDSALYLCASSSIRDRVQETQYFGPGTRLLVL.

CDR3 amino acids: CATSGPGQGVYEQYF. The DNA of the CDR3 is TGTGCCACCAGTGGACCGGGACAGGGTGTTTACGAGCAGTACTTC. The chain is built from TRBV24-1 and TRBJ2-7; 9 nucleotides match TRBD1. Germline V lookup: CDR1 KGHDR, CDR2 SFDVKD. V shed 5 bases, J shed 4 bases, and the junction held 8 bases outside the gene matches. This CDR3 has 15 amino acids.

The chain joins TRBV27 to TRBJ1-2; TRBD1 aligns across 10 bases. Germline V gene data show CDR1 as MNHEY and CDR2 as SMNVEV (reference sequence). CDR3 size: 13 residues. Trimming at V came to 5 bases and at J to 7 bases, leaving 4 bases not matched to a gene. CDR3 loop: CASSTDRGTGYTF. CDR3 DNA: TGTGCCAGCAGTACGGACAGGGGGACTGGCTACACCTTC.

This chain links TRBV5-4 with TRBJ2-3; 10 nucleotides agree with TRBD1. Trimming cost V 3 bases and J 4 bases; bases outside gene matches: 8. The CDR3 contains 16 residues. In germline, CDR1 is SGHNT, CDR2 YYREEE (reference sequence). CDR3 loop: CASSSPSGTGADTQYF. In nucleotides, the CDR3 is TGTGCCAGCAGCTCACCCTCCGGGACAGGGGCAGATACGCAGTATTTT.

The chain carries TRBV7-2 and TRBJ2-3; maybe TRBD2 (6 bases). The germline CDR1 and CDR2 sequences are SGHTA and FQGNSA. This CDR3 comprises 14 residues. The germline V and J ends were trimmed by 3 bases and 1 base, with 8 bases remaining between them. The CDR3 nucleotides read TGTGCCAGCAGCTTTACGGGGGGCACAGATACGCAGTATTTT. Protein: CASSFTGGTDTQYF.

The chain recombines TRBV5-1 with TRBJ2-7, with 9 nucleotides matching TRBD2. The length of the CDR3 is 16 residues. V was pared by 4 bases and J by 0 bases, with 8 bases of the junction left unmatched. In germline, CDR1 is SGHRS, CDR2 YFSETQ. The chain's CDR3 is CASSAQGSGSSYEQYF. In nucleotides, the CDR3 is TGCGCCAGCAGCGCACAAGGTAGCGGGAGCTCCTACGAGCAGTACTTC.

This chain uses TRBV27 with TRBJ2-2; D is uncertain. Trimming removed 1 base from V and 0 bases from J, with 6 bases in between. The CDR3 loop spans 15 amino acids. CDR1 MNHEY and CDR2 SMNVEV come from the germline V gene (reference sequence). CDR3 in amino acids: CASSLWAANTGELFF. CDR3 in DNA: TGTGCCAGCAGTTTATGGGCAGCGAACACCGGGGAGCTGTTTTTT.

V usage is TRBV20-1 and J usage is TRBJ1-6; D is unresolved. Trimming left V 3 bases short and J 7 bases short, with 13 bases between. The CDR3 is 14 residues long. Germline CDR1 and CDR2: DFQATT and SNEGSKA (reference sequence). CDR3 nucleotides: TGCAGTGCTAGTCCAGCCCTAGGCAATTCACCCCTCCACTTT. Its protein product is CSASPALGNSPLHF.

The chain recombines TRBV25-1 with TRBJ1-4; 7 bases align to TRBD1. This CDR3 spans 14 amino acids. The germline gives CDR1 MGHDK, CDR2 SYGVNS. The J segment lost 6 bases and the V segment lost 6 bases, leaving 7 bases of the junction unmatched. The DNA of the CDR3 is TGTGCCAGCAGACAGACAGGGAGAGATGAAAAACTGTTTTTT. The encoded protein is CASRQTGRDEKLFF.

This chain connects TRBV5-1 to TRBJ2-7, with 9 bases identical to TRBD1. Germline-derived CDR1 and CDR2 are SGHRS and YFSETQ. V shed 4 bases and J 4 bases; nucleotides not matched to a gene: 9. The CDR3 extends over 15 amino acids. CDR3 coding DNA: TGCGCCAGCAGCGGGACAGGGACCCCTTCATACGAGCAGTACTTC. Protein product: CASSGTGTPSYEQYF.

J is TRBJ2-3 and V is TRBV28; 7 bases line up with TRBD2. This CDR3 spans 14 amino acids. J lost 5 bases, V lost 4 bases, and 6 bases had no gene match. Germline CDR1 reads MDHEN; CDR2 reads SYDVKM. The CDR3 region has the DNA TGTGCCAGCAGTTCCTACGGGGGGATAGATACGCAGTATTTT. This encodes CASSSYGGIDTQYF.

In the case of this clone: At one of its ends the junction is not consistent with the germline gene, which may arise from a read error. V is TRBV24-1 and J is TRBJ1-2; 9 bases line up with TRBD1. CDR1 and CDR2 from the germline V gene are KGHDR and SFDVKD. This CDR3 comprises 14 residues. CDR3 sequence: CATSGVQGARTLEF. In nucleotides, the CDR3 is TGTGCCACCAGTGGTGTACAGGGGGCGCGAACATTAGAATTC.

The V call is TRBV10-1, the J call TRBJ2-7, with a weak D call TRBD1 (6 bases). V lost 1 base, J lost 0 bases, and 7 bases lay in between. CDR3 length equals 14 residues. Germline-derived CDR1 and CDR2 are WNHNN and SYGVQD (reference sequence). The CDR3 sequence: CASSELTGSYEQYF. DNA for the CDR3: TGCGCCAGCAGTGAGTTGACAGGCTCCTACGAGCAGTACTTC.

The V gene is TRBV4-2, the J gene TRBJ2-1; TRBD2 agrees at 10 bases. Trimming took 0 bases from V and 9 from J; bases not matched to a gene: 8. This CDR3 contains 16 residues. The germline V gene encodes CDR1 LGHNA and CDR2 YNFKEQ. CDR3: CASSQDPAGGPGEQFF. DNA for the CDR3: TGTGCCAGCAGCCAAGATCCAGCGGGAGGGCCTGGTGAGCAGTTCTTC.

The chain has TRBV7-2 and TRBJ2-7; 9 bases agree with TRBD2. The CDR3 loop spans 16 amino acids. V lost 1 base to trimming and J lost 0 bases; unmatched junction nucleotides: 4. Per the germline V gene, CDR1 is SGHTA and CDR2 is FQGNSA. Here the CDR3 DNA reads TGTGCCAGCAGCTTAGATGTGACTAGCGGCTCCTACGAGCAGTACTTC. It yields the protein CASSLDVTSGSYEQYF. Filled out from reference TRBV7-2 and TRBJ2-7, the complete variable domain reads GAGVSQSPSNKVTEKGKDVELRCDPISGHTALYWYRQSLGQGLEFLIYFQGNSAPDKSGLPSDRFSAERTGGSVSTLTIQRTQQEDSAVYLCASSLDVTSGSYEQYFGPGTRLTVT.

The genes are TRBV5-4 and TRBJ1-2, with D tentatively TRBD1 (5 bases). The CDR3 totals 14 residues. In germline, CDR1 is SGHNT, CDR2 YYREEE (reference sequence). Trimming shortened V by 4 bases and J by 1 base, and 11 bases separated the two germline ends. The chain's CDR3 is CASSPRGLNYGYTF. CDR3 in DNA: TGTGCCAGCAGCCCCCGGGGACTTAACTATGGCTACACCTTC.

The genes are TRBV15 and TRBJ1-5; 8 positions agree with TRBD1. J gave up 3 bases and V 1 base, and 5 bases lay outside the gene matches. The CDR3 runs to 16 residues. Germline V gene lookup returns CDR1 LNHNV and CDR2 YYDKDF (reference sequence). The CDR3 sequence: CATSRGTGRINQPQHF. The CDR3 DNA reads as TGTGCCACCAGCAGAGGGACAGGGAGGATCAATCAGCCCCAGCATTTT.

The chain is built from TRBV30 and TRBJ1-1; D gene uncertain. The germline V gene has CDR1 GTSNPN and CDR2 SVGIG (reference sequence). Trimming cost V 0 bases and J 4 bases, with 9 bases left between them. The CDR3 covers 13 residues. CDR3 sequence: CAWSVQEGTEAFF. The CDR3, as DNA: TGTGCCTGGAGTGTACAAGAGGGCACTGAAGCTTTCTTT.

The rearrangement links TRBV12-3 or TRBV12-4 to TRBJ2-5, with TRBD1 identical over 7 bases. The length of the CDR3 is 12 residues. V shed 6 bases and J 3 bases; nucleotides not matched to a gene: 1. The CDR3 bases are TGTGCCAGCAGAGGACAGGAAGAGACCCAGTACTTC. This codes for CASRGQEETQYF.

The chain is built from TRBV6-5 and TRBJ1-1; D is perhaps TRBD1 (6 bases). Germline V lookup: CDR1 MNHEY, CDR2 SVGAGI. The CDR3 covers 14 residues. The V gene lost 6 bases and the J gene lost 11 bases, with 22 bases spanning the gap. The CDR3 spells CASSHTGTFDGAFF. The CDR3 bases are TGTGCCAGCAGCCATACCGGGACATTCGATGGGGCTTTCTTT.

The CDR3: CASSQASGNTDTQYF. In DNA form, the CDR3 reads TGTGCCAGCAGCCAAGCTAGCGGGAACACAGATACGCAGTATTTT. The gene calls are TRBV4-2 and TRBJ2-3; TRBD2 aligns across 9 bases. CDR1 and CDR2 from the germline V gene are LGHNA and YNFKEQ. The CDR3 spans 15 residues. Trimming at V came to 1 base and at J to 2 bases, leaving 1 base not matched to a gene.

The rearrangement joins TRBV3-1 (or the pseudogene TRBV3-2) to TRBJ2-5; 11 bases match TRBD2. The CDR3 totals 17 residues. CDR1 is LGHDT, CDR2 YNNKEL, per germline (reference sequence). Germline trimming cut 4 bases from V and 1 base from J; bases unmatched to any gene: 8. CDR3 amino acids: CASSPGLAGVPQETQYF. The CDR3 DNA is TGTGCCAGCAGCCCCGGACTAGCGGGTGTACCCCAAGAGACCCAGTACTTC.